This T cell receptor beta chain was obtained from a study of shared clonotypes between healthy human individuals. This CDR3 comprises 18 residues. V gave up 4 bases and J gave up 2 bases, with 18 bases separating them. Germline CDR1 is SGHDN and CDR2 is FVKESK. This clone was seen a few times. Data came from immunoSEQ multiplex PCR; TCRdb stores just in-frame clones and leaves some out. The data contain 170,000 or so clones, approximately 61% of them singletons. Sequencing was performed on memory CD4+ T cells sorted from blood. The subset is: CD45RA-negative fraction. The genes are TRBV14 and TRBJ2-6; possible D gene TRBD1, 6 bases. This sequence originates from a man aged 30 to 45 in good health. CDR3 DNA: TGTGCCAGCAGCCGAATACTCGGACAGTCGGCTGGGGCCAACGTCCTGACTTTC. Protein product: CASSRILGQSAGANVLTF.